This T cell receptor beta chain was captured in a study of OX40 agonist ivuxolimab in advanced cancers. Study overall: Clinicians treated patients with ivuxolimab, an agonistic anti-OX40 (CD134) antibody. Age averaged around 58 years (range roughly 23 to 90), and more than 80% were male. Patients were dosed intravenously with ivuxolimab at 0.01 to 10 mg/kg every 2 weeks.

Here immunoSEQ multiplex PCR was the method, and the copy in TCRdb shows in-frame clones only, minus some. The sample has tens of thousands of clones, over 75% seen once. Material: CD4+ or CD8+ T cells sorted from blood, obtained in a trial of the OX40 agonist ivuxolimab. The TCR comes from an adult with an advanced solid tumor such as melanoma, head and neck, liver or kidney cancer.

The CDR3 loop reads CASTKNWGHPGTDTQYF. CDR3 bases: TGTGCCAGTACCAAAAACTGGGGACACCCCGGCACAGATACGCAGTATTTT. The chain carries TRBV19 and TRBJ2-3; D perhaps matches TRBD1 (6 bases). The CDR3 covers 17 residues. V lost 7 bases and J 1 base, leaving 21 bases between the germline ends. Per germline, CDR1 LNHDA and CDR2 SQIVND (reference sequence).